Listed below are T cell receptor beta chains from one sample, sequenced in a study of immune cell composition in non-small cell lung cancer. Sequencing used immunoSEQ multiplex PCR; TCRdb keeps in-frame clones, though not all of them. The sample yields about 7,800 clones, approximately 78% seen once. The sequencing sample was made of lung tumor tissue. These receptors all come from a human donor with non-small cell lung cancer. The CDR3 runs from the conserved cysteine through the conserved F or W. The D gene is left open where the match is weak. Clone size, where shown, is once, few, many, or a class for clones that have expanded.

j_call d_call clone_size v_call cdr3_nt cdr3_aa
TRBJ2-2 TRBD2 . TRBV19 TGTGCCAGTAGTATATTTAGGCTAGCGGGCGACACCGGGGAGCTGTTTTTT CASSIFRLAGDTGELFF
TRBJ1-2 . . TRBV4-3 TGCGCCAGCAGCCCCTTGGGAGGACCCTATGGCTACACCTTC CASSPLGGPYGYTF
TRBJ2-2 TRBD1 . TRBV7-8 TGTGCCAGCAGCCAGTGGACAGGGATAACCGGGGAGCTGTTTTTT CASSQWTGITGELFF
TRBJ2-3 . . TRBV7-7 TGTGCTAGCAGCTTATCGGGGACAGATACGCAGTATTTT CASSLSGTDTQYF
TRBJ2-1 . . TRBV7-3 TGTGCCAGCAGCTTGGGGGGCGGCTCCTACAATGAGCAGTTCTTC CASSLGGGSYNEQFF
TRBJ1-1 . . TRBV7-2 TGTGCCAGCAGCTTGAGACTTCTGAACACTGAAGCTTTCTTT CASSLRLLNTEAFF
TRBJ2-1 TRBD2 . TRBV5-1 TGCGCCAGCAGCCGGACTAGGTACAATGAGCAGTTCTTC CASSRTRYNEQFF
TRBJ1-1 TRBD1 once TRBV11-2 TGTGCCAGCAGCTCCCGGGGGACAGGTCACACTGAAGCTTTCTTT CASSSRGTGHTEAFF
TRBJ2-7 TRBD2 once TRBV28 TGTGCCAGCAGCCCTATCCCCACTAGCGGGGGTTACGAGCAGTACTTC CASSPIPTSGGYEQYF
TRBJ1-2 TRBD1 . TRBV6-6 TGTGCCAGCAGTCAGGGGGCGAATAACTATGGCTACACCTTC CASSQGANNYGYTF
TRBJ1-6 . . TRBV4-2 TGTGCCAGCAGCCCGTCGGGGGGGTCCTATAATTCACCCCTCCACTTT CASSPSGGSYNSPLHF
TRBJ2-1 . . TRBV7-7 TGTGCTAGCAGCTTAGCGCCGGGGCCCGGGTACAATGAGCAGTTCTTC CASSLAPGPGYNEQFF
TRBJ1-1 TRBD1 few TRBV19 TGTGCCAGTAGTACTGGACAGGGGGCGGGGAAGAACACTGAAGCTTTCTTT CASSTGQGAGKNTEAFF
TRBJ1-1 TRBD1 few TRBV5-6 TGTGCCAGCAGCCCGGACAGGGGGCGAAGGACTGAAGCTTTCTTT CASSPDRGRRTEAFF
TRBJ2-5 . . TRBV9 TGTGCCAGCAGCCCAAGAGAGGGGGGGCGCGGGGAGACCCAGTACTTC CASSPREGGRGETQYF
TRBJ1-6 . . TRBV5-1 TGCGCCAGCAGCTTGGAGGGGGGGCGGGATTCACCCCTCCACTTT CASSLEGGRDSPLHF
TRBJ1-2 . few TRBV6-1 TGTGCCAGCAGTGAACATGGGGGAGGGGCAGCTGGCTACACCTTC CASSEHGGGAAGYTF
TRBJ1-3 TRBD1 . TRBV9 TGTGCCAGCAGCACGGGACAGGGCTACTCTGGAAACACCATATATTTT CASSTGQGYSGNTIYF
TRBJ2-1 . . TRBV7-6 TGTGCCAGCAGCCCAACGGCGGCTTCTTACTTCTACAATGAGCAGTTCTTC CASSPTAASYFYNEQFF
TRBJ1-4 . . TRBV6-5 TGTGCCAGCAGGAGGGACGGATTGAATGAAAAACTGTTTTTT CASRRDGLNEKLFF
TRBJ1-4 . once TRBV5-1 TGCGCCAGCAGCTCATATGGACACCTATCTGGGGGATATAATGAAAAACTGTTTTTT CASSSYGHLSGGYNEKLFF
TRBJ1-3 TRBD1 . TRBV27 TGTGCCAGCAGTTTAACTTCCACGGGGACAGGGGGAAGAAACACCATATATTTT CASSLTSTGTGGRNTIYF
TRBJ2-1 TRBD2 . TRBV5-5 TGTGCCAGCAGCTTCTTTAGCGGGGAACTAGCAGGGGATGAGCAGTTCTTC CASSFFSGELAGDEQFF
TRBJ2-3 TRBD2 once TRBV2 TGTGCCAGCATGGGGGGCGAGCGGGGGAACACAGATACGCAGTATTTT CASMGGERGNTDTQYF
TRBJ1-5 . once TRBV28 TGTGCCAGCAGTTTGACCCCAAGAAGCAATCAGCCCCAGCATTTT CASSLTPRSNQPQHF
TRBJ2-5 TRBD1 . TRBV5-5 TGTGCCAGCAGCCCCACCACCGACAGGGTAGCAGAGACCCAGTACTTC CASSPTTDRVAETQYF
TRBJ1-3 . . TRBV7-9 TGTGCCAGCACCCGGTGGGGGGCTTCCAGCTCTGGAAACACCATATATTTT CASTRWGASSSGNTIYF
TRBJ1-5 . . TRBV28 TGTGCCAGCAGTTTATCTCAGCCCCAGCATTTT CASSLSQPQHF
TRBJ2-2 . . TRBV4-2 TGTGCCAGCAGCCAAGAGGGGGCAGGAATGAACACCGGGGAGCTGTTTTTT CASSQEGAGMNTGELFF
TRBJ1-6 TRBD1 . TRBV5-5 TGCGCCAGCAGCCAACGACAGGGCAATTCACCCCTCCACTTT CASSQRQGNSPLHF
TRBJ1-1 . . TRBV6-1 TGTGCCAGCAGTCAAGGGACAGAAGCTTTCTTT CASSQGTEAFF
TRBJ2-5 . . TRBV5-1 TGCGCCAGCAGCTTGGTAGGGGGAAAAGAGACCCAGTACTTC CASSLVGGKETQYF
TRBJ1-5 . . TRBV7-2 TGTGCCAGCAGCCCCTTAATCGGGTCAGGCCAGCCCCAGCATTTT CASSPLIGSGQPQHF
TRBJ1-6 TRBD1 . TRBV7-2 TGTGCCAGCAGCCCTTCAGGGGGCAATAATTCACCCCTCCACTTT CASSPSGGNNSPLHF
TRBJ2-1 TRBD2 . TRBV7-8 TGTGCCAGCAGCTTAGCAGGCGGGGGTGGCTACAATGAGCAGTTCTTC CASSLAGGGGYNEQFF
TRBJ1-2 . . TRBV11-2 TGTGCCAGCAGCTTGGGCAGGAAGGATGGCTACACCTTC CASSLGRKDGYTF
TRBJ2-7 . . TRBV5-5 TGTGCCAGCAGCTTAGCAGGACAGCGTTCCTACGAGCAGTACTTC CASSLAGQRSYEQYF
TRBJ2-1 TRBD2 . TRBV9 TGTGCCAGCAGCGTAGGAGTAGCGGGGGGGAATGGGGATGAGCAGTTCTTC CASSVGVAGGNGDEQFF
TRBJ1-1 . . TRBV11-3 TGTGCCAGCAGCTCACAGTTGTACACTGAAGCTTTCTTT CASSSQLYTEAFF
TRBJ2-3 . . TRBV4-2 TGTGCCAGCAGCCAAGATGGGGGGGCTTTAGATACGCAGTATTTT CASSQDGGALDTQYF
TRBJ1-1 . . TRBV19 TGTGCCAGTAGTACCTTACTAACCCCTGAAGCTTTCTTT CASSTLLTPEAFF
TRBJ2-2 . . TRBV9 TGTGCCAGCAGCGTAGGGTCAGCGAACACCGGGGAGCTGTTTTTT CASSVGSANTGELFF
TRBJ2-1 . . TRBV5-6 TGTGCCAGCAGCGCCCCCGGGGAGGCCTACAATGAGCAGTTCTTC CASSAPGEAYNEQFF
TRBJ2-5 . . TRBV19 TGTGCCAGCCAGGACCTCCTCGTTCCAGAGACCCAGTACTTC CASQDLLVPETQYF
TRBJ2-5 . . TRBV14 TGTGCCAGCAGCCTAGCCCCTCAAGAGACCCAGTACTTC CASSLAPQETQYF
TRBJ1-3 . once TRBV29-1 TGCAGCGTTGGGGGGCAATACGACTCTGGAAACACCATATATTTT CSVGGQYDSGNTIYF